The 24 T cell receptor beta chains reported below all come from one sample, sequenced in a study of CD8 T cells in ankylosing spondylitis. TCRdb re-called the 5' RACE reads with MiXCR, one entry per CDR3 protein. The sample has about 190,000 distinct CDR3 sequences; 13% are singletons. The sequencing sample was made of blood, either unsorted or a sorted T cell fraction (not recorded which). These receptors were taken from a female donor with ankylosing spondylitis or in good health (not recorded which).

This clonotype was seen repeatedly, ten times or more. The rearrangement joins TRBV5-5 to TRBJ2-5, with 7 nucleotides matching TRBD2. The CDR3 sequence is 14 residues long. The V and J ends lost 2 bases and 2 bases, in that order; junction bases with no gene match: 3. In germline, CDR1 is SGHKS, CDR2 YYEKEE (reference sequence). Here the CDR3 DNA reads TGTGCCAGCAGCTTCGGGGGGAGACAAGAGACCCAGTACTTC. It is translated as CASSFGGRQETQYF. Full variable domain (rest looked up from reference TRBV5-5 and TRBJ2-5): DAGVTQSPTHLIKTRGQQVTLRCSPISGHKSVSWYQQVLGQGPQFIFQYYEKEERGRGNFPDRFSARQFPNYSSELNVNALLLGDSALYLCASSFGGRQETQYFGPGTRLLVL.

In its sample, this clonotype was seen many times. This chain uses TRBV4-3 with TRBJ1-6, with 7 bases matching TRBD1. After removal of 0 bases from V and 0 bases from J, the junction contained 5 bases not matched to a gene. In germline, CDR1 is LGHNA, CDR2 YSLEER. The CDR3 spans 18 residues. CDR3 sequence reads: CASSQDRQGFSYNSPLHF. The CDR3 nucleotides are TGCGCCAGCAGCCAAGATCGACAGGGATTCTCCTATAATTCACCCCTCCACTTT.

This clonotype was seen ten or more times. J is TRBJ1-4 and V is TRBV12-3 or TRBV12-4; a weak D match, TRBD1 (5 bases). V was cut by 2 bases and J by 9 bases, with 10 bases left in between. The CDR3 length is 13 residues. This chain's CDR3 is CASSLLGHQKLFF. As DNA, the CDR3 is TGTGCCAGCAGTTTATTGGGGCACCAAAAACTGTTTTTT.

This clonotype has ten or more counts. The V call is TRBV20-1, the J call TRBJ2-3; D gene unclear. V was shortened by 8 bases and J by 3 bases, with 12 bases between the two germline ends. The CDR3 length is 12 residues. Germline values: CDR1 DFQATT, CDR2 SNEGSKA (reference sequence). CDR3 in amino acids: CSTIADTDTQYF. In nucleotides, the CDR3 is TGCAGTACAATAGCAGATACAGATACGCAGTATTTT.

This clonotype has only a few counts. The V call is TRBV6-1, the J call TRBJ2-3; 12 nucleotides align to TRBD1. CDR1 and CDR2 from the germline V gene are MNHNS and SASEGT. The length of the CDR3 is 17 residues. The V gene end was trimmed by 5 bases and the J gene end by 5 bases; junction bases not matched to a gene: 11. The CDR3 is CASSKGQGARRGDTQYF. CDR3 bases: TGTGCCAGCAGTAAGGGACAGGGGGCTCGTAGGGGAGATACGCAGTATTTT.

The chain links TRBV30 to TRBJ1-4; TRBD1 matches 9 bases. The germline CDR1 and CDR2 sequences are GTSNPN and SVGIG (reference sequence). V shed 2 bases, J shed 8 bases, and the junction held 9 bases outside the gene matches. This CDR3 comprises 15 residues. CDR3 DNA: TGTGCCTGGAGTCCGCCCGGGACAGGGTTGGAAAAACTGTTTTTT. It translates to CAWSPPGTGLEKLFF.

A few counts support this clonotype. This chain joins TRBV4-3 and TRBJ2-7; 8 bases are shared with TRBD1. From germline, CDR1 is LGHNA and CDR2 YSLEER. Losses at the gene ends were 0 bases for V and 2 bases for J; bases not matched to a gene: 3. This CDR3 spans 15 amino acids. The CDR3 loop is CASSQDRGLAYEQYF. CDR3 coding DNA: TGCGCCAGCAGCCAAGACAGGGGGCTAGCCTACGAGCAGTACTTC.

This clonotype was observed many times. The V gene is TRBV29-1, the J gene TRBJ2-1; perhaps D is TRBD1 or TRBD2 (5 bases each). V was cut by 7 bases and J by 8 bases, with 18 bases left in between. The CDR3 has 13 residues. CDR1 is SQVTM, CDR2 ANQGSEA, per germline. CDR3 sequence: CSAKGRLMDEQFF. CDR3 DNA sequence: TGCAGCGCTAAGGGACGCCTTATGGATGAGCAGTTCTTC.

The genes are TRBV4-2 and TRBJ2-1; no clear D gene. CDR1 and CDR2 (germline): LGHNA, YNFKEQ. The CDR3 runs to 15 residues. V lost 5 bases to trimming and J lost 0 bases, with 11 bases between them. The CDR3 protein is CASSSRSSSYNEQFF. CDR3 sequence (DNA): TGTGCCAGCAGCTCCCGTAGTAGCTCCTACAATGAGCAGTTCTTC.

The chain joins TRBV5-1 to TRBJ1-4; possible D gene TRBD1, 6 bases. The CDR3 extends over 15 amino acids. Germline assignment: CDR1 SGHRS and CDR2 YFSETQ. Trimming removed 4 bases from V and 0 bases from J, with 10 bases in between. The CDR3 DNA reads TGCGCCAGCAGCGCACAGGGAGCAACTAATGAAAAACTGTTTTTT. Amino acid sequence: CASSAQGATNEKLFF.

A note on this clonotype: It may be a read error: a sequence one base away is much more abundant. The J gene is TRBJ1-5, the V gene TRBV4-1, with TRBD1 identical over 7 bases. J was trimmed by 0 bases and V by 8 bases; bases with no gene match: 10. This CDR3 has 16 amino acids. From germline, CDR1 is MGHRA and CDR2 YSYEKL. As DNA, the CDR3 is TGCGCCAGCGGAACGACAGGGAGTAGTAGCAATCAGCCCCAGCATTTT. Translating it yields CASGTTGSSSNQPQHF.

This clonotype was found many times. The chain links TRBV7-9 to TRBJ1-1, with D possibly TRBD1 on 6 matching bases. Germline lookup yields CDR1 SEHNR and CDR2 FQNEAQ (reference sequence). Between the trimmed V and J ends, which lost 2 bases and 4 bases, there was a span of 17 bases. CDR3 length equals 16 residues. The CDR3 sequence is CASSLQGPRGGTEAFF. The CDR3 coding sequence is TGTGCCAGCAGCTTACAGGGGCCTCGTGGGGGCACTGAAGCTTTCTTT.

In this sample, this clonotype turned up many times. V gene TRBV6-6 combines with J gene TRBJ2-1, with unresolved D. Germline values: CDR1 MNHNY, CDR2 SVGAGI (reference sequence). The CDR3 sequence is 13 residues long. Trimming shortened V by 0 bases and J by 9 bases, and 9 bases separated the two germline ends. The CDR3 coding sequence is TGTGCCAGCAGTTACTCACAGAGTGTTGAGCAGTTCTTC. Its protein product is CASSYSQSVEQFF.

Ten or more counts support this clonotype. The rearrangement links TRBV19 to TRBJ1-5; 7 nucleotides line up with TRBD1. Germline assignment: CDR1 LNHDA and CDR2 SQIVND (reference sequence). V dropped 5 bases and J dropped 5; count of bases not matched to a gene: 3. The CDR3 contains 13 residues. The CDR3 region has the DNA TGTGCCAGTAGTGACAGGGAGCATCAGCCCCAGCATTTT. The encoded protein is CASSDREHQPQHF.

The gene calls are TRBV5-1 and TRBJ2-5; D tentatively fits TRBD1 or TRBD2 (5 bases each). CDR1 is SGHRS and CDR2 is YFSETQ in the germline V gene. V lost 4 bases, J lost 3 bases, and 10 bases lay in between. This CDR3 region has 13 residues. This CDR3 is CASSGDLKETQYF. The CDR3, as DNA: TGCGCCAGCAGCGGGGACCTTAAAGAGACCCAGTACTTC.

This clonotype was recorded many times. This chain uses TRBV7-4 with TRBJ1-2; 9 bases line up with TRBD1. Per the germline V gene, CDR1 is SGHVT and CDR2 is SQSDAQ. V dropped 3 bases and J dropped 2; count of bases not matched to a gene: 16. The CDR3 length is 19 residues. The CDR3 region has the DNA TGTGCCAGCAGCTTCTCCCGGGACAGGGTACCTCAACTAAACTATGGCTACACCTTC. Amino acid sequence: CASSFSRDRVPQLNYGYTF.

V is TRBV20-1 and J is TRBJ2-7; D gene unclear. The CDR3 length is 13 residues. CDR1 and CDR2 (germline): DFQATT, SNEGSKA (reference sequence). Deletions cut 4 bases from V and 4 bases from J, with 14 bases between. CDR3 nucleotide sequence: TGCAGTGCTAATTTACCCACCGGGTACGAGCAGTACTTC. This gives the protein CSANLPTGYEQYF.

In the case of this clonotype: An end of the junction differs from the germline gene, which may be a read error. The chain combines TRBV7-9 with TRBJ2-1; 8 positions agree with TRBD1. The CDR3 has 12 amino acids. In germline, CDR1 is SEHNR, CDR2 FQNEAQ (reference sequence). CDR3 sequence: CASGPQDRVYHF. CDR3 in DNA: TGTGCCAGCGGACCCCAGGACAGGGTCTACCACTTC.

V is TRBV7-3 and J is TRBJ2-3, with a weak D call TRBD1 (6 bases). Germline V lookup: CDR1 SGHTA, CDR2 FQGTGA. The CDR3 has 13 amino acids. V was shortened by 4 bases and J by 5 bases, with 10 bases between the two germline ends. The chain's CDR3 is CASSSWTEDTQYF. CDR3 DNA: TGTGCCAGCAGCTCATGGACAGAAGATACGCAGTATTTT.

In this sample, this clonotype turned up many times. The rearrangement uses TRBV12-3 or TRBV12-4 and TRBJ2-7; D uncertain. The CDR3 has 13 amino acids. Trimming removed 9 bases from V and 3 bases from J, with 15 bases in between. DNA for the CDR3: TGTGCCAGTTCCTTGGGCCCCGACTACGAGCAGTACTTC. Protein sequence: CASSLGPDYEQYF.

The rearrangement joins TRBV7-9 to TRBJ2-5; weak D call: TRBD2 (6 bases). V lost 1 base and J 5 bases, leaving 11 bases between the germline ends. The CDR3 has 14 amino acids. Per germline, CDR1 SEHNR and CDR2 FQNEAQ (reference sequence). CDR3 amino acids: CASSLGAGRETQYF. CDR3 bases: TGTGCCAGCAGCTTAGGGGCGGGACGTGAGACCCAGTACTTC.

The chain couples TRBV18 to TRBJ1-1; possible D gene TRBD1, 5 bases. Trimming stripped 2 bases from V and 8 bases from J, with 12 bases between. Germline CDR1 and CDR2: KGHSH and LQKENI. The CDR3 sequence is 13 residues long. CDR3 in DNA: TGTGCCAGCTCACCAACCGACCAGGGAGAAGCTTTCTTT. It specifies CASSPTDQGEAFF.

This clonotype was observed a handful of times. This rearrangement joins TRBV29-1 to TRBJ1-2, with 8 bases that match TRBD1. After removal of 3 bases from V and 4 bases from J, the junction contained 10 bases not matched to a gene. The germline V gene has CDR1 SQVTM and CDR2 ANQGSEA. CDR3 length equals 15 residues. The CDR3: CSVDGDRKEVYGYTF. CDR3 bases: TGCAGCGTTGACGGGGACAGGAAAGAGGTCTATGGCTACACCTTC. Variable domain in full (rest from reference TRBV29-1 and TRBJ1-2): SAVISQKPSRDICQRGTSLTIQCQVDSQVTMMFWYRQQPGQSLTLIATANQGSEATYESGFVIDKFPISRPNLTFSTLTVSNMSPEDSSIYLCSVDGDRKEVYGYTFGSGTRLTVV.

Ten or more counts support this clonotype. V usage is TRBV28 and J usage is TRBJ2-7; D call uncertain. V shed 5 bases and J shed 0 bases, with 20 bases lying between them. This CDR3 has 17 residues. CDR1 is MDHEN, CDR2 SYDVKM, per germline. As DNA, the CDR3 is TGTGCCAGCAGTAACCCTGCGATGGGCCTCATCTCCTACGAGCAGTACTTC. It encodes CASSNPAMGLISYEQYF. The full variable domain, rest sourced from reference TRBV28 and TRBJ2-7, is DVKVTQSSRYLVKRTGEKVFLECVQDMDHENMFWYRQDPGLGLRLIYFSYDVKMKEKGDIPEGYSVSREKKERFSLILESASTNQTSMYLCASSNPAMGLISYEQYFGPGTRLTVT.